The T cell receptor (beta chain) described here comes from a study of T cell responses to AZD1222 COVID-19 vaccine (dated by TCRdb to the early 2020s). Looking at the study overall: TCR sequencing covered some 240 trial participants: 200 to 220 given two doses of AZD1222 and about 26 given two doses of MenACWY control vaccine. Trial participants were enrolled by age into 18-55, 56-69 and 70-plus year subgroups, with 148, 28 and 57 TCR-sequenced participants respectively. The study at large found these results: The whole spike protein was spanned by vaccine-associated CD4 TCRs, and dominant responses were seen in regions 160-218 and 743-854. In the small 56-69-year group, the increase in depth fell short of significance, most likely because of low power. A significant rise in spike-specific TCR breadth and depth was observed after two AZD1222 doses relative to day 0 and relative to MenACWY recipients. Reportedly, almost half of the unique spike-specific TCRs recognized epitopes lying outside the regions that are mutated in the B.1.351 and B.1.1.7 variants. Conclusions about previously exposed vaccinees are limited, since just five to seven AZD1222 recipients were seropositive for SARS-CoV-2 at baseline. Participants were mostly white British and included more females than males, and it was suggested by the authors that clonal diversity may have been underestimated. Because no day 14 peak-response samples were available, the repertoires could be characterized only after the peak T cell response.

The time point label, as the study defines it: about 28 days (+/-7) after the second vaccine dose. AZD1222 recipients given second doses at about 4 weeks or at about 12 weeks were pooled, since spike-specific TCR depth and breadth were not found to differ between the two schedules. The vaccinee samples were drawn from two UK trials, COV001 and COV002, one of which was a single-blind randomized controlled phase 2/3 trial testing AZD1222 (ChAdOx1 nCoV-19) in healthy adults. Trial participant PBMC samples were collected at day 0 and day 28 after the second dose for TCRbeta chain sequencing. The CDR3 regions of human TCRbeta chains were analyzed by immunosequencing. In the authors' own workflow: TCRs in the repertoires were compared against a reference library of SARS-CoV-2-specific TCRs that had been generated with the MIRA antigen-specificity platform. Breadth meant the fraction of unique TCRs that were SARS-CoV-2-associated, whereas depth meant the fraction of total T cells that were SARS-CoV-2-associated. Each spike-specific TCR was assigned to its reactive spike region and to a CD4 or CD8 class using the MIRA data. Log10-transformed breadth and depth values were compared by one-way ANOVA with Sidak's multiple comparisons tests. TCRdb obtained this table from immuneACCESS and retained in-frame rearrangements with V and J assigned. These tables miss some clones; where compared with another copy, unresolved V genes account for less than half of the shortfall, and the remainder is unexplained. The DNA was the basis for D and trimming; V, J and clone size are from that table. The sample yields about 110,000 clones; roughly 92% were counted once. Approximately 2.7% of the sample is taken by the ten largest.

Worth noting for this clone: The clone's antigen remains unknown. No per-base quality is available; no much larger clone lies one base away.

The receptor's source is an adult who received the AZD1222 COVID-19 vaccine. This specimen consisted of peripheral blood, obtained 28 days after the second AZD1222 dose.

The CDR3 amino acid sequence is: CASREAYEQYF. The DNA sequence reads TGTGCCAGCAGGGAAGCCTACGAGCAGTACTTC. Recombination joined TRBV3-1 (or the pseudogene TRBV3-2) with TRBJ2-7; no D gene is confidently identified. V is reduced by 6 bases and J by 2 bases, leaving a spacing of 5 bases between them. The CDR3, cysteine through phenylalanine, is 11 amino acids long. Only the CDR3 portion is preserved as DNA: 33 bases, with reading frame beginning at the first base. The germline V gene encodes CDR1 LGHDT and CDR2 YNNKEL (reference sequence).